Listed here are 23 T cell receptor beta chains from one sample, sequenced in a study of identical twins. TCRdb re-called the 5' RACE reads through MiXCR, storing one row per CDR3 protein. The data show 500,000 to 550,000 distinct CDR3 sequences, with about 20% seen just once and approximately 0.95% held by the top ten. These same data were also listed under a study on T cells expressing NK-cell markers.

Source material: CD4+ T cells sorted from blood. Source of these receptors: a woman under 30 in good health.

This clonotype appeared many times. The genes are TRBV5-5 and TRBJ1-5; no firm D call. Trimming shortened V by 0 bases and J by 6 bases, and 10 bases separated the two germline ends. The CDR3 is 14 residues long. Germline CDR1 is SGHKS and CDR2 is YYEKEE (reference sequence). CDR3 region: CASSLDQVGQPQHF. The CDR3 bases are TGTGCCAGCAGCTTGGACCAGGTGGGTCAGCCCCAGCATTTT.

The chain couples TRBV7-2 to TRBJ2-5; the D gene could be TRBD1 or TRBD2 (5 bases each). Per germline, CDR1 SGHTA and CDR2 FQGNSA. V was pared by 1 base and J by 0 bases, with 9 bases between. The CDR3 sequence is 15 residues long. The CDR3 is CASSLELGHQETQYF. Written as DNA, the CDR3 is TGTGCCAGCAGCTTAGAACTGGGACACCAAGAGACCCAGTACTTC.

The chain couples TRBV15 to TRBJ2-6; TRBD1 or TRBD2 may be the D gene (5 bases each). V shed 1 base and J shed 0 bases, with 7 bases lying between them. CDR3 length equals 16 residues. Germline V gene data show CDR1 as LNHNV and CDR2 as YYDKDF (reference sequence). The CDR3 nucleotides read TGTGCCACCAGCAGAGGGGGACGCTCTGGGGCCAACGTCCTGACTTTC. Residues: CATSRGGRSGANVLTF.

This clonotype was recorded a few times. The chain has TRBV5-5 and TRBJ2-5, with D perhaps TRBD1 or TRBD2 (6 bases each). V was cut by 0 bases and J by 5 bases, with 14 bases left in between. The CDR3 is made up of 15 amino acids. The V gene's germline CDR1 is SGHKS and CDR2 YYEKEE (reference sequence). The CDR3 is CASSLGGGSGETQYF. As DNA, the CDR3 is TGTGCCAGCAGCTTGGGAGGGGGGAGTGGGGAGACCCAGTACTTC.

In its sample, this clonotype was seen a few times. J is TRBJ2-5 and V is TRBV29-1; TRBD1 matches at 8 bases. V lost 5 bases and J lost 4; bases outside the gene matches: 3. Germline V gives CDR1 SQVTM, CDR2 ANQGSEA. The CDR3 extends over 12 amino acids. CDR3 loop: CSVLTGVETQYF. Written as DNA, the CDR3 is TGCAGCGTTCTGACAGGGGTAGAGACCCAGTACTTC.

The sample holds many counts of this clonotype. The rearrangement links TRBV29-1 to TRBJ2-5; 8 bases are a match to TRBD2. This CDR3 comprises 13 residues. Germline values: CDR1 SQVTM, CDR2 ANQGSEA. The trim removed 7 bases at V and 5 bases at J, leaving 9 bases unmatched. The CDR3, as DNA: TGCAGCGGGGGACTAGTGATGATGGAGACCCAGTACTTC. Translation gives CSGGLVMMETQYF.

The table lists this clonotype with many counts. V usage is TRBV10-3 and J usage is TRBJ2-7; the D gene is possibly TRBD2 (5 bases). Germline CDR1 reads ENHRY; CDR2 reads SYGVKD. The V end was cut by 6 bases, the J end by 1 base, with 19 bases between. This CDR3 comprises 16 residues. The CDR3: CAISDWQTGLSYEQYF. The CDR3 DNA is TGTGCCATCAGCGACTGGCAGACTGGACTGTCCTACGAGCAGTACTTC.

CDR3 in amino acids: CSARDPGQGNFYEQFF. The CDR3, as DNA: TGCAGTGCTAGAGATCCGGGACAGGGGAATTTCTATGAGCAGTTCTTC. The chain employs TRBV20-1 and TRBJ2-1, with TRBD1 identical over 10 bases. The CDR3 runs 16 residues. Trimming removed 0 bases from V and 8 bases from J; junction bases left unmatched: 10. The germline gives CDR1 DFQATT, CDR2 SNEGSKA (reference sequence).

The chain links TRBV25-1 to TRBJ2-4; 10 bases map to TRBD2. Germline CDR1 MGHDK, CDR2 SYGVNS. The CDR3 is 18 residues long. With V trimmed by 1 base and J by 3 bases, 9 bases remained unmatched. This chain's CDR3 is CASSESSGRSRDKNIQYF. Written as DNA, the CDR3 is TGTGCCAGCAGTGAATCTAGCGGGAGAAGTCGGGACAAAAACATTCAGTACTTC.

The CDR3 DNA reads TGCAGTGCTAGTCTCCTAGCGGGTAGCTCCTACAATGAGCAGTTCTTC. Protein: CSASLLAGSSYNEQFF. The J gene is TRBJ2-1, the V gene TRBV20-1, with 8 bases identical to TRBD2. The V and J ends lost 3 bases and 0 bases, in that order; junction bases with no gene match: 7. This CDR3 is 16 amino acids long. CDR1 and CDR2 (germline): DFQATT, SNEGSKA (reference sequence).

The rearrangement joins TRBV9 to TRBJ2-1, with TRBD2 identical over 10 bases. Trimming cost V 2 bases and J 7 bases; bases outside gene matches: 12. From germline, CDR1 is SGDLS and CDR2 YYNGEE. This CDR3 is built from 17 residues. The CDR3 is CASSVGGSGGAKNEQFF. The CDR3, as DNA: TGTGCCAGCAGCGTCGGGGGAAGCGGGGGGGCTAAAAATGAGCAGTTCTTC.

The chain carries TRBV4-2 and TRBJ2-3; TRBD1 might be the D (6 bases). This CDR3 spans 15 amino acids. Trimming took off 2 bases at V and 3 bases at J, with 12 bases between the two ends. Per the germline V gene, CDR1 is LGHNA and CDR2 is YNFKEQ. CDR3 amino acids: CASSQTGIGTDTQYF. CDR3 coding DNA: TGTGCCAGCAGCCAAACAGGGATAGGGACAGATACGCAGTATTTT.

This clonotype was observed many times. CDR3 region: CASSSDRTTDTQYF. Here the CDR3 DNA reads TGTGCCAGCAGCTCTGACAGGACGACAGATACGCAGTATTTT. The rearrangement joins TRBV12-3 or TRBV12-4 to TRBJ2-3; possibly TRBD1 for D (6 bases). With 6 bases removed from V and 3 bases from J, the gap between germline ends came to 13 bases. CDR3 length: 14 amino acids.

This clonotype was counted a few times. The CDR3, as DNA: TGTGCCAGCTCACCAGAGGGCGGGGAAGGCTACACCTTC. This translates into CASSPEGGEGYTF. The chain couples TRBV18 to TRBJ1-2, with D unclear. The CDR3 sequence is 13 residues long. Looked up from germline, CDR1 is KGHSH and CDR2 is LQKENI. The V and J ends lost 2 bases and 8 bases respectively, with 12 bases between them.

This clonotype has just a few counts. V is TRBV12-3 or TRBV12-4 and J is TRBJ1-1; tentatively, D is TRBD1 (6 bases). This CDR3 is 13 amino acids long. The V and J ends lost 6 bases and 3 bases respectively, with 11 bases between them. The CDR3 is CASSEHRDTEAFF. The CDR3 nucleotides are TGTGCCAGCAGCGAGCACAGGGACACTGAAGCTTTCTTT.

V usage is TRBV6-1 and J usage is TRBJ1-1; 7 bases match TRBD1. Trimming at V came to 8 bases and at J to 8 bases, leaving 20 bases not matched to a gene. CDR1 is MNHNS, CDR2 SASEGT, per germline. CDR3 length equals 16 residues. The CDR3 DNA reads TGTGCCAGCTGTATTCGGGTTGGACAGGTCGCCGACGAAGCTTTCTTT. It translates to CASCIRVGQVADEAFF.

The genes are TRBV20-1 and TRBJ2-7; 14 bases match TRBD2. The CDR3 extends over 15 amino acids. CDR1 and CDR2 from the germline V gene are DFQATT and SNEGSKA (reference sequence). V shed 6 bases and J 2 bases; nucleotides not matched to a gene: 6. CDR3 in DNA: TGCAGTGCGCGGACGGGACTAGCGGGGGCCTACGAGCAGTACTTC. The encoded protein is CSARTGLAGAYEQYF.

CDR3 coding DNA: TGCGCCAGCAGCTTGCCAGGGGGCGGACAAGAGACCCAGTACTTC. Translation gives CASSLPGGGQETQYF. V usage is TRBV5-1 and J usage is TRBJ2-5; 8 bases line up with TRBD1. Germline V gene sequence: CDR1 SGHRS, CDR2 YFSETQ. V was clipped by 1 base and J by 2 bases; unmatched bases: 4. This CDR3 is built from 15 residues.

This clonotype was picked up a small number of times. The gene calls are TRBV20-1 and TRBJ2-5; either TRBD1 or TRBD2 may fit D (6 bases each). The V end was cut by 8 bases, the J end by 5 bases, with 15 bases between. Per germline, CDR1 DFQATT and CDR2 SNEGSKA (reference sequence). The CDR3 is made up of 12 amino acids. As DNA, the CDR3 is TGCAGTTCTACGGGGGCGGGGGAGACCCAGTACTTC. Protein product: CSSTGAGETQYF.

This chain connects TRBV11-2 to TRBJ1-5; 8 nucleotides align to TRBD1. Germline values: CDR1 SGHAT, CDR2 FQNNGV. The CDR3 covers 14 residues. Trimming took 5 bases from V and 7 from J; bases not matched to a gene: 7. CDR3 loop: CASSRGQGGQPQHF. The CDR3 coding sequence is TGTGCCAGCAGCCGTGGACAGGGAGGGCAGCCCCAGCATTTT.

This clonotype came up a few times. This rearrangement joins TRBV19 to TRBJ2-1; tentatively, D is TRBD2 (6 bases). Trimming shortened V by 9 bases and J by 6 bases, and 15 bases separated the two germline ends. CDR3 length equals 13 residues. Germline V gene data show CDR1 as LNHDA and CDR2 as SQIVND (reference sequence). CDR3 coding DNA: TGTGCCAGCCTAGCGATGGTAAGCAATGAGCAGTTCTTC. The encoded protein is CASLAMVSNEQFF.

This clonotype was recorded a few times. V usage is TRBV20-1 and J usage is TRBJ1-1; no reliable D call. Deletions cut 3 bases from V and 8 bases from J, with 16 bases between. The CDR3 spans 13 residues. Germline V gene data show CDR1 as DFQATT and CDR2 as SNEGSKA (reference sequence). Written as DNA, the CDR3 is TGCAGTGCTAGCGGACTGCAGCTGAGAGAAGCTTTCTTT. The encoded protein is CSASGLQLREAFF.

This clonotype was seen a handful of times. The CDR3 loop is CASSSLAGENEQFF. The CDR3 coding sequence is TGCGCCAGCAGCTCTCTAGCGGGAGAAAATGAGCAGTTCTTC. The chain is built from TRBV5-1 and TRBJ2-1; 10 positions agree with TRBD2. The ends lost 3 bases at V and 7 bases at J; junction bases unmatched: 4. This CDR3 has 14 residues. Germline CDR1 SGHRS, CDR2 YFSETQ.